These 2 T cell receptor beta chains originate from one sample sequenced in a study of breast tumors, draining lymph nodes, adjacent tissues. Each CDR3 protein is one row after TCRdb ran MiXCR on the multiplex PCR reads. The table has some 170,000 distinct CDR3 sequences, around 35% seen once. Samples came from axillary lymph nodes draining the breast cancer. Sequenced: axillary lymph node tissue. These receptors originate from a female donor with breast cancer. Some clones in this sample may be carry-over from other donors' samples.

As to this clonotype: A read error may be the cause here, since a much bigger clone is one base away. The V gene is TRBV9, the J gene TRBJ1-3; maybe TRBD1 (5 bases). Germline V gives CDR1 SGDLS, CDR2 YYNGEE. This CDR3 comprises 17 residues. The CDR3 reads CASSGTGTVYSGTTIYF. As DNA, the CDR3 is TGTGCCAGCAGCGGTACCGGGACGGTCTACTCTGGAACCACCATATATTTT. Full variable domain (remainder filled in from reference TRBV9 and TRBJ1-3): DSGVTQTPKHLITATGQRVTLRCSPRSGDLSVYWYQQSLDQGLQFLIQYYNGEERAKGNILERFSAQQFPDLHSELNLSSLELGDSALYFCASSGTGTVYSGTTIYFGEGSWLTVV.

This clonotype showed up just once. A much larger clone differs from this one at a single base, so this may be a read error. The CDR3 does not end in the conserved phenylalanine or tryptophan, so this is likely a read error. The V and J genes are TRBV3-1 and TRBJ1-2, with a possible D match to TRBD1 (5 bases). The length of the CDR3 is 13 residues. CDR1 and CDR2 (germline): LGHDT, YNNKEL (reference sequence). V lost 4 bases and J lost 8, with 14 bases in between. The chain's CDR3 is CASSPSGAHGYTL. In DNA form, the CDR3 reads TGTGCCAGCAGCCCATCCGGGGCACACGGCTACACCCTC.